These 8 T cell receptor beta chains share one sample of origin, sequenced in a study of T cell responses to AZD1222 COVID-19 vaccine. The protocol was immunoSEQ multiplex PCR, while the TCRdb copy is restricted to in-frame clones and leaves out a portion. Of 110,000 or so clones listed, around 87% are singletons. Sequences were derived from peripheral blood, sampled on day 0 of AZD1222 vaccination. The receptors here all came from an adult in good health.

The V and J genes are TRBV6-2 or TRBV6-3 and TRBJ1-2, with D possibly TRBD1 on 5 matching bases. This CDR3 contains 13 residues. V was shortened by 5 bases and J by 3 bases, with 10 bases between the two germline ends. Germline CDR1 MNHEY, CDR2 SVGEGT. The CDR3 region is CASSKTTDYGYTF. The CDR3 nucleotides are TGTGCCAGCAGTAAGACGACAGACTATGGCTACACCTTC.

Concerning this clone: The same CDR3 arises from other DNA sequences in this sample as well. V is TRBV19 and J is TRBJ2-1; weak D call: TRBD1 (6 bases). The germline gives CDR1 LNHDA, CDR2 SQIVND (reference sequence). This CDR3 contains 15 residues. V shed 5 bases and J shed 0 bases, with 11 bases lying between them. The CDR3 loop is CASSPDRSSYNEQFF. CDR3 DNA sequence: TGTGCCAGTAGTCCCGACAGGTCCTCCTACAATGAGCAGTTCTTC.

The rearrangement links TRBV11-2 to TRBJ1-2; a weak D match, TRBD1 (5 bases). Trimming removed 7 bases from V and 4 bases from J, with 16 bases in between. Per germline, CDR1 SGHAT and CDR2 FQNNGV. The CDR3 runs 14 residues. Here the CDR3 DNA reads TGTGCCAGCAATCCCGAGGGGCGGACCTATGGCTACACCTTC. Translated, it gives CASNPEGRTYGYTF. Together with reference TRBV11-2 and TRBJ1-2, the CDR3 gives the full variable domain: EAGVAQSPRYKIIEKRQSVAFWCNPISGHATLYWYQQILGQGPKLLIQFQNNGVVDDSQLPKDRFSAERLKGVDSTLKIQPAKLEDSAVYLCASNPEGRTYGYTFGSGTRLTVV.

The chain is built from TRBV7-2 and TRBJ2-1; no firm D call. V dropped 1 base and J dropped 6 bases, with 13 bases sitting between them. The CDR3 runs 15 residues. The V gene's germline CDR1 is SGHTA and CDR2 FQGNSA. Here the CDR3 DNA reads TGTGCCAGCAGCTTAGATGGGCCCGTCCCCAATGAGCAGTTCTTC. This encodes CASSLDGPVPNEQFF.

Comment on this clone: Other nucleotide sequences from this sample produce the same CDR3. The rearrangement uses TRBV2 and TRBJ1-5, with 7 bases fitting TRBD1. The CDR3 is 14 residues long. V was pared by 6 bases and J by 2 bases, with 4 bases of the junction left unmatched. CDR1 and CDR2 (germline): SNHLY, FYNNEI. CDR3: CASSGDRGNQPQHF. The DNA of the CDR3 is TGTGCCAGCAGCGGCGACAGGGGCAATCAGCCCCAGCATTTT.

The rearrangement uses TRBV3-1 (or the pseudogene TRBV3-2) and TRBJ1-3, with no clear D. Germline V gene data show CDR1 as LGHDT and CDR2 as YNNKEL (reference sequence). With 6 bases removed from V and 0 bases from J, the gap between germline ends came to 6 bases. The CDR3 sequence is 13 residues long. CDR3 loop: CASRHHSGNTIYF. In DNA form, the CDR3 reads TGTGCCAGCAGACACCACTCTGGAAACACCATATATTTT.

This chain joins TRBV10-2 and TRBJ2-3, with D perhaps being TRBD1 or TRBD2 (6 bases each). Germline CDR1 and CDR2: WSHSY and SAAADI. CDR3 length: 15 residues. V was cut by 3 bases and J by 8 bases, with 18 bases left in between. The CDR3 DNA reads as TGCGCCAGCAGTGAATCTTGGGGGGCGGCGGGTACGCAGTATTTT. It is translated as CASSESWGAAGTQYF.

The chain carries TRBV18 and TRBJ2-7, with 10 bases identical to TRBD1. V trimming: 5 bases; J trimming: 5 bases; junction bases outside the gene matches: 15. Germline V gene sequence: CDR1 KGHSH, CDR2 LQKENI. The length of the CDR3 is 17 residues. The CDR3 here is CASSAARSGTGDDEQYF. As DNA, the CDR3 is TGTGCCAGCTCAGCTGCCAGGTCCGGGACAGGGGACGACGAGCAGTACTTC.